The clone carrying this T cell receptor beta chain came up a few times. The data stem from a study of early T cells in non-severe SARS-CoV-2 infection. Germline V gene sequence: CDR1 MNHEY, CDR2 SVGAGI. This CDR3 spans 14 amino acids. V lost 6 bases, J lost 4 bases, and 6 bases stayed unmatched. TCRdb analysed the 5' RACE reads with MiXCR anew, one entry per CDR3 protein. The sample shows tens of thousands of distinct CDR3 sequences, around 15% of them seen only once. The J gene is TRBJ2-7, the V gene TRBV6-5, with TRBD2 matching over 10 bases. The sequenced sample consisted of whole blood. The sequence came from an adult who was a healthcare worker with PCR-confirmed SARS-CoV-2 infection or an uninfected control (not recorded which). The CDR3 bases are TGTGCCAGCAGGATTAGCGGGGGGAATTACGAGCAGTACTTC. It encodes CASRISGGNYEQYF.